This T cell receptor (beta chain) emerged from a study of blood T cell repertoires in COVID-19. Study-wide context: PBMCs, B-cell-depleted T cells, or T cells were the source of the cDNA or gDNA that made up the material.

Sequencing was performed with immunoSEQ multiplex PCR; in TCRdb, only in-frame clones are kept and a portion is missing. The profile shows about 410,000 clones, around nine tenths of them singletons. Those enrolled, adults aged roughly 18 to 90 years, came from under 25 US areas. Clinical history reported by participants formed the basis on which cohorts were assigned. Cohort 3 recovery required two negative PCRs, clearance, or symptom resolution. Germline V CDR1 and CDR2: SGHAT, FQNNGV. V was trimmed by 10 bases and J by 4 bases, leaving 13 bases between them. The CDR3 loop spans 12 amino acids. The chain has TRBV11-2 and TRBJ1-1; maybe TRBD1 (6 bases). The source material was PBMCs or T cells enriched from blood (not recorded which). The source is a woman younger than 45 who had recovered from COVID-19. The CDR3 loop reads CAIPTGGTEAFF. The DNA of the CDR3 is TGTGCCATCCCGACAGGCGGCACTGAAGCTTTCTTT.